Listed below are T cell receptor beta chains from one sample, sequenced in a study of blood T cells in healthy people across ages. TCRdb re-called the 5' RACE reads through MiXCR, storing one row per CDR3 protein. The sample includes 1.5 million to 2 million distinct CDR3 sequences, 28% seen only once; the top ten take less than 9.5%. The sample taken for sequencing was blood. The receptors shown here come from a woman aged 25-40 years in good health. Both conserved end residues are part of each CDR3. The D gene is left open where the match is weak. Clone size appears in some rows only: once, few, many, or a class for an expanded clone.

cdr3_aa: CASSQRGGNYGYTF
cdr3_nt: TGCGCCAGCAGCCAAAGAGGCGGCAACTATGGCTACACCTTC
clone_size: many
d_call: -
v_call: TRBV4-1
j_call: TRBJ1-2

cdr3_aa: CANRTTDVHDEQYF
cdr3_nt: TGTGCCAACCGGACTACGGACGTCCACGACGAGCAGTACTTC
clone_size: few
d_call: -
v_call: TRBV12-3/TRBV12-4
j_call: TRBJ2-7

cdr3_aa: CASSILAGSPNEQFF
cdr3_nt: TGCGCCAGCAGCATACTAGCGGGATCGCCCAATGAGCAGTTCTTC
clone_size: -
d_call: TRBD2
v_call: TRBV5-1
j_call: TRBJ2-1

cdr3_aa: CASSLDHRGRSGRYGYTF
cdr3_nt: TGTGCCAGCAGCTTAGATCACCGGGGGCGCTCGGGTAGATATGGCTACACCTTC
clone_size: many
d_call: -
v_call: TRBV11-2
j_call: TRBJ1-2

cdr3_aa: CASSLWVAGGTADTQYF
cdr3_nt: TGTGCCAGCAGCTTATGGGTGGCGGGAGGGACCGCAGATACGCAGTATTTT
clone_size: -
d_call: TRBD2
v_call: TRBV7-2
j_call: TRBJ2-3

cdr3_aa: CASSPPVGLVYEQYF
cdr3_nt: TGTGCCAGCAGTCCCCCGGTAGGACTAGTATACGAGCAGTACTTC
clone_size: -
d_call: TRBD2
v_call: TRBV12-3/TRBV12-4
j_call: TRBJ2-7

cdr3_aa: CASSSLGAGANVLTF
cdr3_nt: TGTGCCAGCAGTTCCCTAGGAGCTGGGGCCAACGTCCTGACTTTC
clone_size: many
d_call: -
v_call: TRBV6-5
j_call: TRBJ2-6

cdr3_aa: CASSKTGLAKETQYF
cdr3_nt: TGTGCCAGCAGCAAAACGGGACTAGCAAAAGAGACCCAGTACTTC
clone_size: many
d_call: TRBD2
v_call: TRBV7-7
j_call: TRBJ2-5

cdr3_aa: CAISVVTYEQYF
cdr3_nt: TGTGCCATCAGTGTGGTGACCTACGAGCAGTACTTC
clone_size: many
d_call: -
v_call: TRBV10-3
j_call: TRBJ2-7

cdr3_aa: CAASEGNYGYTF
cdr3_nt: TGTGCCGCCAGTGAGGGGAACTATGGCTACACCTTC
clone_size: -
d_call: -
v_call: TRBV24-1
j_call: TRBJ1-2

cdr3_aa: CASTKGQTTDTQYF
cdr3_nt: TGTGCCAGTACCAAAGGACAAACCACAGATACGCAGTATTTT
clone_size: few
d_call: -
v_call: TRBV19
j_call: TRBJ2-3

cdr3_aa: CASSQDNWPDEQYF
cdr3_nt: TGTGCCAGCAGCCAAGATAATTGGCCAGACGAGCAGTACTTC
clone_size: few
d_call: -
v_call: TRBV3-1
j_call: TRBJ2-7

cdr3_aa: CASSFAATPETQYF
cdr3_nt: TGTGCCAGCAGTTTCGCGGCCACTCCAGAGACCCAGTACTTC
clone_size: many
d_call: -
v_call: TRBV28
j_call: TRBJ2-5

cdr3_aa: CASSSAGEGTGELFF
cdr3_nt: TGTGCCAGCAGCTCAGCGGGAGAGGGGACCGGGGAGCTGTTTTTT
clone_size: -
d_call: TRBD2
v_call: TRBV6-6
j_call: TRBJ2-2

cdr3_aa: CASLRTGGNTIYF
cdr3_nt: TGTGCCAGCCTTCGGACAGGGGGAAACACCATATATTTT
clone_size: few
d_call: TRBD1
v_call: TRBV12-3/TRBV12-4
j_call: TRBJ1-3

cdr3_aa: CASVGAGETQYF
cdr3_nt: TGTGCCAGCGTGGGAGCCGGAGAGACCCAGTACTTC
clone_size: -
d_call: -
v_call: TRBV2
j_call: TRBJ2-5

cdr3_aa: CSARELKGLSAFF
cdr3_nt: TGCAGTGCTAGGGAGCTAAAGGGACTCAGCGCTTTCTTT
clone_size: once
d_call: -
v_call: TRBV20-1
j_call: TRBJ1-1

cdr3_aa: CSARRSGAYEQYF
cdr3_nt: TGCAGTGCTAGACGAAGCGGAGCCTACGAGCAGTACTTC
clone_size: few
d_call: -
v_call: TRBV20-1
j_call: TRBJ2-7

cdr3_aa: CAGSSRPGPYEQYF
cdr3_nt: TGTGCCGGATCGTCGCGGCCGGGGCCCTACGAGCAGTACTTC
clone_size: -
d_call: -
v_call: TRBV7-9
j_call: TRBJ2-7

cdr3_aa: CASSPGHYNEQFF
cdr3_nt: TGTGCCAGCAGCCCCGGACATTACAATGAGCAGTTCTTC
clone_size: -
d_call: -
v_call: TRBV7-6
j_call: TRBJ2-1

cdr3_aa: CASSVDLGGGYEQYF
cdr3_nt: TGTGCCAGCAGCGTAGACCTCGGAGGGGGATACGAGCAGTACTTC
clone_size: many
d_call: -
v_call: TRBV9
j_call: TRBJ2-7

cdr3_aa: CSARDLGGAAKTQYF
cdr3_nt: TGCAGTGCTAGAGATCTAGGGGGAGCGGCGAAGACCCAGTACTTC
clone_size: -
d_call: -
v_call: TRBV20-1
j_call: TRBJ2-5

cdr3_aa: CSVASTDPQYF
cdr3_nt: TGCAGCGTTGCTAGCACAGATCCGCAGTATTTT
clone_size: -
d_call: -
v_call: TRBV29-1
j_call: TRBJ2-3

cdr3_aa: CASSVSQGHQETQYF
cdr3_nt: TGTGCCAGCAGCGTATCTCAGGGTCACCAAGAGACCCAGTACTTC
clone_size: -
d_call: -
v_call: TRBV9
j_call: TRBJ2-5

cdr3_aa: CASSEGRSKGYTF
cdr3_nt: TGTGCCAGCAGCGAAGGGAGGAGTAAAGGCTACACCTTC
clone_size: -
d_call: -
v_call: TRBV5-6
j_call: TRBJ1-2

cdr3_aa: CIALPGLAGGIYNEQFF
cdr3_nt: TGCATTGCTTTACCGGGACTAGCGGGAGGGATTTACAATGAGCAGTTCTTC
clone_size: -
d_call: TRBD2
v_call: TRBV20-1
j_call: TRBJ2-1

cdr3_aa: CASSPTTGDNEQFF
cdr3_nt: TGCGCCAGCAGCCCTACTACAGGGGACAATGAGCAGTTCTTC
clone_size: -
d_call: TRBD1
v_call: TRBV5-1
j_call: TRBJ2-1

cdr3_aa: CASRLTVDNYGYTF
cdr3_nt: TGTGCCAGCAGGTTAACAGTAGACAACTATGGCTACACCTTC
clone_size: -
d_call: -
v_call: TRBV2
j_call: TRBJ1-2

cdr3_aa: CASSLNVVAAEAFF
cdr3_nt: TGTGCCAGCAGTCTGAATGTGGTTGCCGCTGAAGCTTTCTTT
clone_size: few
d_call: -
v_call: TRBV12-3/TRBV12-4
j_call: TRBJ1-1

cdr3_aa: CATSDGGGGAWNEQFF
cdr3_nt: TGTGCCACCAGTGATGGAGGGGGGGGCGCGTGGAATGAGCAGTTCTTC
clone_size: -
d_call: -
v_call: TRBV24-1
j_call: TRBJ2-1

cdr3_aa: CSWKDRSSGKLFF
cdr3_nt: TGCAGCTGGAAGGACAGGTCGAGTGGAAAACTGTTTTTT
clone_size: -
d_call: TRBD1
v_call: TRBV29-1
j_call: TRBJ1-4

cdr3_aa: CANSEPRASGGNEQFF
cdr3_nt: TGTGCCAACAGTGAGCCTCGAGCTAGCGGGGGCAATGAGCAGTTCTTC
clone_size: -
d_call: TRBD2
v_call: TRBV7-2
j_call: TRBJ2-1

cdr3_aa: CASSLPGGSSYEQYF
cdr3_nt: TGTGCCAGCAGTTTACCAGGGGGTTCCTCCTACGAGCAGTACTTC
clone_size: many
d_call: TRBD1
v_call: TRBV28
j_call: TRBJ2-7

cdr3_aa: CASRGAQGEQYF
cdr3_nt: TGTGCCAGCAGAGGAGCCCAGGGCGAGCAGTACTTC
clone_size: -
d_call: -
v_call: TRBV5-4
j_call: TRBJ2-7

cdr3_aa: CASSLSSSAETQYF
cdr3_nt: TGTGCCAGCAGCTTAAGTAGTAGCGCAGAGACCCAGTACTTC
clone_size: many
d_call: -
v_call: TRBV7-2
j_call: TRBJ2-5

cdr3_aa: CSARDRQGREQYF
cdr3_nt: TGCAGTGCTAGAGATAGACAGGGGCGCGAGCAGTACTTC
clone_size: -
d_call: TRBD1
v_call: TRBV20-1
j_call: TRBJ2-7

cdr3_aa: CSAERTSGGSNEQFF
cdr3_nt: TGCAGTGCTGAACGCACTAGCGGGGGGTCTAATGAGCAGTTCTTC
clone_size: few
d_call: TRBD2
v_call: TRBV20-1
j_call: TRBJ2-1

cdr3_aa: CSARDSRLVPSEQYF
cdr3_nt: TGCAGTGCTAGAGATTCCCGACTAGTCCCTTCCGAGCAGTACTTC
clone_size: few
d_call: -
v_call: TRBV20-1
j_call: TRBJ2-7

cdr3_aa: CASSRDKKAGYTF
cdr3_nt: TGTGCCAGCTCGCGAGACAAAAAGGCTGGCTACACCTTC
clone_size: -
d_call: -
v_call: TRBV18
j_call: TRBJ1-2

cdr3_aa: CASGFGGVGQFF
cdr3_nt: TGTGCTAGTGGTTTTGGAGGGGTCGGGCAGTTCTTC
clone_size: -
d_call: -
v_call: TRBV12-5
j_call: TRBJ2-1

cdr3_aa: CSVEGTHWGLPYNEQFF
cdr3_nt: TGCAGCGTTGAAGGTACCCACTGGGGGCTCCCCTACAATGAGCAGTTCTTC
clone_size: -
d_call: -
v_call: TRBV29-1
j_call: TRBJ2-1

cdr3_aa: CSAPPGSNEQFF
cdr3_nt: TGCAGTGCACCTCCGGGTAGTAATGAGCAGTTCTTC
clone_size: many
d_call: -
v_call: TRBV20-1
j_call: TRBJ2-1

cdr3_aa: CASRKAGQRGTEAFF
cdr3_nt: TGTGCCAGCAGAAAGGCCGGACAGAGGGGCACTGAAGCTTTCTTT
clone_size: -
d_call: -
v_call: TRBV6-1
j_call: TRBJ1-1

cdr3_aa: CGARGLPNTEAFF
cdr3_nt: TGCGGTGCTAGGGGACTGCCGAACACTGAAGCTTTCTTT
clone_size: -
d_call: -
v_call: TRBV20-1
j_call: TRBJ1-1

cdr3_aa: CSADSLDTNEQYF
cdr3_nt: TGCAGTGCTGACAGCTTGGACACCAATGAGCAGTACTTC
clone_size: few
d_call: -
v_call: TRBV20-1
j_call: TRBJ2-7

cdr3_aa: CASSEDRDNEQYF
cdr3_nt: TGTGCCAGCAGTGAAGATAGGGACAACGAGCAGTACTTC
clone_size: many
d_call: -
v_call: TRBV6-1
j_call: TRBJ2-7

cdr3_aa: CASSFPGTEAFF
cdr3_nt: TGTGCCAGCAGTTTTCCTGGGACTGAAGCTTTCTTT
clone_size: few
d_call: -
v_call: TRBV12-3/TRBV12-4
j_call: TRBJ1-1

cdr3_aa: CSSPVDGFYEQYF
cdr3_nt: TGCAGTTCGCCAGTGGACGGATTCTACGAGCAGTACTTC
clone_size: -
d_call: -
v_call: TRBV20-1
j_call: TRBJ2-7

cdr3_aa: CASNLEGQETQYF
cdr3_nt: TGTGCCAGCAACCTGGAGGGCCAAGAGACCCAGTACTTC
clone_size: few
d_call: -
v_call: TRBV12-3/TRBV12-4
j_call: TRBJ2-5

cdr3_aa: CASSEGSGSTDTQYF
cdr3_nt: TGTGCCAGCAGTGAAGGTAGCGGAAGCACAGATACGCAGTATTTT
clone_size: few
d_call: -
v_call: TRBV25-1
j_call: TRBJ2-3

cdr3_aa: CSAPGGGARETQYF
cdr3_nt: TGCAGTGCCCCTGGCGGGGGGGCTCGAGAGACCCAGTACTTC
clone_size: few
d_call: TRBD2
v_call: TRBV20-1
j_call: TRBJ2-5

cdr3_aa: CSGNPGHLSGANVLTF
cdr3_nt: TGCAGCGGTAATCCGGGACACCTCTCTGGGGCCAACGTCCTGACTTTC
clone_size: many
d_call: -
v_call: TRBV29-1
j_call: TRBJ2-6

cdr3_aa: CASSDGPSTQYF
cdr3_nt: TGTGCCAGCAGTGACGGTCCCAGTACGCAGTATTTT
clone_size: -
d_call: -
v_call: TRBV12-3/TRBV12-4
j_call: TRBJ2-3

cdr3_aa: CASSLEGYRGEKLFF
cdr3_nt: TGTGCCAGCAGCTTAGAGGGGTACAGGGGTGAAAAACTGTTTTTT
clone_size: -
d_call: TRBD1
v_call: TRBV7-2
j_call: TRBJ1-4

cdr3_aa: CARSRGDQPQHF
cdr3_nt: TGTGCCAGGAGCAGGGGAGATCAGCCCCAGCATTTT
clone_size: -
d_call: -
v_call: TRBV6-6
j_call: TRBJ1-5

cdr3_aa: CASSDTSGIPDTQYF
cdr3_nt: TGTGCCAGCAGTGATACTAGCGGGATACCAGATACGCAGTATTTT
clone_size: -
d_call: TRBD2
v_call: TRBV6-1
j_call: TRBJ2-3

cdr3_aa: CASSSDGGRDTEAFF
cdr3_nt: TGTGCCAGCAGCTCCGATGGGGGAAGGGACACTGAAGCTTTCTTT
clone_size: -
d_call: -
v_call: TRBV7-9
j_call: TRBJ1-1